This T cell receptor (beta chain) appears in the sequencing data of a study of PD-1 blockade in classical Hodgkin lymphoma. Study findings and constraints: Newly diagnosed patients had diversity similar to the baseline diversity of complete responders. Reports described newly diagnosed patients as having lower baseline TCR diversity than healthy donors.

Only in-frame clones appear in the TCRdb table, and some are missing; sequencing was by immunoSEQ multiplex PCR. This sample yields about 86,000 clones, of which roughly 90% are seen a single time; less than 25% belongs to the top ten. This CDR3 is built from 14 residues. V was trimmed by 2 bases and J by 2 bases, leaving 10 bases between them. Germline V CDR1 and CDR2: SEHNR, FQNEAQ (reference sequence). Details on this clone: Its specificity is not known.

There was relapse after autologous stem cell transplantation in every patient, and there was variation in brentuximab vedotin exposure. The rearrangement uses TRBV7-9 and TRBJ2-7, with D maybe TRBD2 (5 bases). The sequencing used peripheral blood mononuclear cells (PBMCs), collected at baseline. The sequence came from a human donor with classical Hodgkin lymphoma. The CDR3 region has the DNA TGTGCCAGCAGCTTATGGGAGTCCCCCTACGAGCAGTACTTC. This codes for CASSLWESPYEQYF.